The next 25 T cell receptor beta chains were all read from a single sample in a study of shared clonotypes between healthy human individuals. Naive CD8 cells lacked CD45RO and underwent positive selection for CCR7, leaving out terminally differentiated effector memory CD45RA+ cells. The assay was immunoSEQ multiplex PCR, and TCRdb's table has in-frame clones only and misses some. The profile shows roughly 570,000 clones, nearly 98% of them singletons. The sample was naive CD8+ T cells sorted from blood. These receptors all stem from a man under 40 in good health.

J is TRBJ2-7 and V is TRBV28; D is ambiguous. This CDR3 is built from 14 residues. V lost 1 base and J 5 bases, leaving 12 bases between the germline ends. Germline CDR1 is MDHEN and CDR2 is SYDVKM. CDR3 nucleotide sequence: TGTGCCAGCAGTTTATCCACTATGATCAACGAGCAGTACTTC. Protein sequence: CASSLSTMINEQYF.

This sequence joins TRBV15 and TRBJ2-7; the match to TRBD1 covers 11 bases. The CDR3 length is 14 residues. The trim removed 4 bases at V and 6 bases at J, leaving 5 bases unmatched. Germline V gives CDR1 LNHNV, CDR2 YYDKDF (reference sequence). CDR3 protein: CATSTGQGAIEQYF. The CDR3 DNA follows: TGTGCCACCAGCACCGGACAGGGGGCTATCGAGCAGTACTTC.

The V call is TRBV6-5, the J call TRBJ1-5; 9 bases match TRBD1. CDR3 length equals 14 residues. Germline V CDR1 and CDR2: MNHEY, SVGAGI. V lost 7 bases to trimming and J lost 7 bases; unmatched junction nucleotides: 8. In DNA form, the CDR3 reads TGTGCCAGCAAACCTACAGGGGGCGAACAGCCCCAGCATTTT. As protein: CASKPTGGEQPQHF.

This chain links TRBV6-5 with TRBJ2-1, with TRBD2 matching 7 bases. The CDR3 has 15 residues. Germline-derived CDR1 and CDR2 are MNHEY and SVGAGI. With 5 bases clipped from V and 1 base from J, the junction kept 5 bases outside the gene matches. CDR3 nucleotide sequence: TGTGCCAGCAGTCCTCTAGCGGTTTCCTACAATGAGCAGTTCTTC. Translated: CASSPLAVSYNEQFF.

The genes are TRBV10-3 and TRBJ2-7; D might be TRBD1 (5 bases). Germline assignment: CDR1 ENHRY and CDR2 SYGVKD. The CDR3 is made up of 14 amino acids. V gave up 6 bases and J gave up 3 bases, with 15 bases separating them. CDR3 loop: CAIRDAREIYEQYF. CDR3 nucleotide sequence: TGTGCCATCAGGGATGCCAGGGAAATCTACGAGCAGTACTTC.

This chain uses TRBV29-1 with TRBJ2-2, with D uncertain. In germline, CDR1 is SQVTM, CDR2 ANQGSEA. This CDR3 contains 15 residues. Trimming cost V 1 base and J 0 bases, with 9 bases left between them. The CDR3 protein is CSVEGQNSNTGELFF. CDR3 in DNA: TGCAGCGTTGAAGGCCAAAACTCGAACACCGGGGAGCTGTTTTTT.

The CDR3 sequence: CASSRSSGVSNIQYF. In DNA form, the CDR3 reads TGTGCCAGCAGCAGGAGTTCAGGGGTATCAAACATTCAGTACTTC. The chain links TRBV11-2 to TRBJ2-4; a possible D gene is TRBD1 (6 bases). Trimming cost V 5 bases and J 6 bases, with 17 bases left between them. There are 15 residues in the CDR3. CDR1 and CDR2 (germline): SGHAT, FQNNGV.

This clone was picked up one time. The chain employs TRBV19 and TRBJ2-7; 8 bases agree with TRBD2. Germline V gene data show CDR1 as LNHDA and CDR2 as SQIVND (reference sequence). This CDR3 is 13 amino acids long. With 5 bases clipped from V and 3 bases from J, the junction kept 3 bases outside the gene matches. The CDR3 loop is CASSLTSVYEQYF. The DNA of the CDR3 is TGTGCCAGTAGTTTGACTAGCGTCTACGAGCAGTACTTC.

The CDR3 sequence is CASRGGGTGELFF. The CDR3 DNA reads as TGTGCCAGCAGGGGAGGCGGAACCGGGGAGCTGTTTTTT. The V gene is TRBV27, the J gene TRBJ2-2; D may be TRBD2 (6 bases). Trimming removed 6 bases from V and 5 bases from J, with 10 bases in between. The CDR3 runs to 13 residues. Germline CDR1 reads MNHEY; CDR2 reads SMNVEV (reference sequence).

The V and J genes are TRBV15 and TRBJ2-6; D tentatively reads TRBD1 or TRBD2 (5 bases each). The germline gives CDR1 LNHNV, CDR2 YYDKDF (reference sequence). The CDR3 length is 16 residues. V was shortened by 7 bases and J by 0 bases, with 13 bases between the two germline ends. CDR3 DNA: TGTGCCACCAACCCGAGAGGGGTCTCTGGGGCCAACGTCCTGACTTTC. This gives the protein CATNPRGVSGANVLTF.

The J gene is TRBJ2-1, the V gene TRBV9; 7 bases map to TRBD1. The trim removed 5 bases at V and 4 bases at J, leaving 6 bases unmatched. Germline V gene lookup returns CDR1 SGDLS and CDR2 YYNGEE. The CDR3 is made up of 14 amino acids. The CDR3 DNA follows: TGTGCCAGCAGTGGGGACAGCACTTACAATGAGCAGTTCTTC. It encodes CASSGDSTYNEQFF.

The CDR3 DNA reads as TGCGCCAGCAGCCAAGGCGTCAGGGCAGGGTACAATCAGCCCCAGCATTTT. Translating gives CASSQGVRAGYNQPQHF. V gene TRBV4-3 combines with J gene TRBJ1-5; possible D gene TRBD1, 5 bases. Germline assignment: CDR1 LGHNA and CDR2 YSLEER. Trimming pared 1 base from V and 3 bases from J, leaving 16 bases between. The CDR3 extends over 17 amino acids.

This clone appeared once. This chain links TRBV9 with TRBJ1-5; perhaps TRBD1 as D (6 bases). The CDR3 runs 13 residues. The germline V gene encodes CDR1 SGDLS and CDR2 YYNGEE. The V and J ends lost 3 bases and 4 bases respectively, with 8 bases between them. The CDR3: CASSAGENQPQHF. The CDR3 DNA is TGTGCCAGCAGCGCAGGGGAGAATCAGCCCCAGCATTTT.

This sequence joins TRBV5-1 and TRBJ2-7; D may be TRBD1 or TRBD2 (5 bases each). Germline assignment: CDR1 SGHRS and CDR2 YFSETQ. There are 13 residues in the CDR3. Between the trimmed V and J ends, which lost 0 bases and 2 bases, there was a span of 6 bases. The CDR3: CASSLGDAYEQYF. CDR3 bases: TGCGCCAGCAGCTTGGGGGACGCCTACGAGCAGTACTTC.

This chain uses TRBV10-3 with TRBJ2-1, with TRBD1 matching over 8 bases. The CDR3 extends over 14 amino acids. The trim removed 2 bases at V and 6 bases at J, leaving 3 bases unmatched. Germline V gene lookup returns CDR1 ENHRY and CDR2 SYGVKD. For the CDR3, the DNA is TGTGCCATCAGTGAGCTAGACAGGGGCAATGAGCAGTTCTTC. Protein: CAISELDRGNEQFF.

The chain is built from TRBV18 and TRBJ2-7, with D uncertain. The CDR3 length is 16 residues. Per germline, CDR1 KGHSH and CDR2 LQKENI. The V gene lost 1 base and the J gene lost 2 bases, with 15 bases spanning the gap. The CDR3, as DNA: TGTGCCAGCTCACCACGCCCGGGCCAGGCGGCCTACGAGCAGTACTTC. Residues: CASSPRPGQAAYEQYF.

This chain joins TRBV14 and TRBJ2-5; either TRBD1 or TRBD2 may supply D (6 bases each). Germline assignment: CDR1 SGHDN and CDR2 FVKESK. Trimming removed 5 bases from V and 4 bases from J, with 11 bases in between. The CDR3 spans 13 residues. The CDR3 reads CASSFRGLETQYF. As DNA, the CDR3 is TGTGCCAGCAGCTTCCGGGGGCTAGAGACCCAGTACTTC.

The chain is built from TRBV9 and TRBJ2-2; no reliable D call. The CDR3 length is 11 residues. Germline V gene lookup returns CDR1 SGDLS and CDR2 YYNGEE. Between the trimmed V and J ends, which lost 0 bases and 13 bases, there was a span of 7 bases. CDR3 nucleotide sequence: TGTGCCAGCAGCGTAGGGGGTATGCTGTTTTTT. The encoded protein is CASSVGGMLFF.

The V and J genes are TRBV5-6 and TRBJ1-3; possibly TRBD1 for D (5 bases). Between the trimmed V and J ends, which lost 4 bases and 0 bases, there was a span of 17 bases. Germline V CDR1 and CDR2: SGHDT, YYEEEE. The CDR3 has 17 residues. CDR3 nucleotides: TGTGCCAGCAGCCAGGGCGTTAGATCGGGCTCTGGAAACACCATATATTTT. This sequence encodes CASSQGVRSGSGNTIYF.

This chain links TRBV9 with TRBJ2-2; D not resolved. The germline CDR1 and CDR2 sequences are SGDLS and YYNGEE. The CDR3 has 16 residues. The V end was cut by 3 bases, the J end by 0 bases, with 12 bases between. This CDR3 is CASSGLADSNTGELFF. CDR3 nucleotides: TGTGCCAGCAGCGGGTTAGCTGACTCGAACACCGGGGAGCTGTTTTTT. Full variable domain (outside the CDR3, taken from reference TRBV9 and TRBJ2-2): DSGVTQTPKHLITATGQRVTLRCSPRSGDLSVYWYQQSLDQGLQFLIQYYNGEERAKGNILERFSAQQFPDLHSELNLSSLELGDSALYFCASSGLADSNTGELFFGEGSRLTVL.

This chain uses TRBV28 with TRBJ1-2; 10 bases are a match to TRBD1. V trimming: 4 bases; J trimming: 4 bases; junction bases outside the gene matches: 6. Germline CDR1 is MDHEN and CDR2 is SYDVKM. There are 15 residues in the CDR3. The CDR3 region is CASSSPGQGIYGYTF. The CDR3 coding sequence is TGTGCCAGCAGTTCCCCGGGACAGGGGATCTATGGCTACACCTTC.

The chain recombines TRBV2 with TRBJ2-5; TRBD2 might be the D (5 bases). In germline, CDR1 is SNHLY, CDR2 FYNNEI. Trimming took off 2 bases at V and 5 bases at J, with 15 bases between the two ends. The CDR3 spans 15 residues. The CDR3: CASSESLQRMETQYF. The CDR3 DNA is TGTGCCAGCAGTGAATCACTACAGCGGATGGAGACCCAGTACTTC.

The gene calls are TRBV28 and TRBJ1-5; 7 positions match TRBD1. Germline V gives CDR1 MDHEN, CDR2 SYDVKM. This CDR3 is built from 15 residues. The J segment lost 0 bases and the V segment lost 6 bases, leaving 5 bases of the junction unmatched. The CDR3 spells CASRPGTDSNQPQHF. For the CDR3, the DNA is TGTGCCAGCAGACCGGGGACAGATAGCAATCAGCCCCAGCATTTT.

This chain joins TRBV9 and TRBJ2-1; 7 bases are shared with TRBD2. The CDR3 loop spans 17 amino acids. Germline trimming cut 1 base from V and 8 bases from J; bases unmatched to any gene: 15. Germline CDR1 reads SGDLS; CDR2 reads YYNGEE. CDR3 nucleotides: TGTGCCAGCAGCGTATTTACGCCTAGCGGCCCTACCGATGAGCAGTTCTTC. Protein: CASSVFTPSGPTDEQFF.

The chain carries TRBV7-8 and TRBJ1-4; 8 positions agree with TRBD1. Looked up from germline, CDR1 is SGHVS and CDR2 is FQNEAQ. V lost 1 base and J lost 14; bases outside the gene matches: 27. The CDR3 extends over 20 amino acids. This CDR3 reads CASSLVHLDREVLISQVLFF. CDR3 nucleotide sequence: TGTGCCAGCAGCTTAGTCCACCTGGACAGGGAAGTACTTATAAGTCAGGTGCTGTTTTTT.